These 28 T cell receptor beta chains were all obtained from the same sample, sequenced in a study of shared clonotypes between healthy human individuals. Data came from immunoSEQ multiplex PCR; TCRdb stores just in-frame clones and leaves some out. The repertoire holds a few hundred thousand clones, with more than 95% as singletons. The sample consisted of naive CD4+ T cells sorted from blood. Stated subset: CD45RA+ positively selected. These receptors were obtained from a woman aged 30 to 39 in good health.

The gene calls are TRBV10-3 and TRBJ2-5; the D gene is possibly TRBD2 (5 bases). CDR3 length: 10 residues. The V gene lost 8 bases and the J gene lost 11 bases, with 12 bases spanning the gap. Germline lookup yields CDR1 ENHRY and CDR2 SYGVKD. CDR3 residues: CAICLWEQYF. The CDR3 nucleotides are TGTGCCATCTGCCTTTGGGAGCAGTACTTC.

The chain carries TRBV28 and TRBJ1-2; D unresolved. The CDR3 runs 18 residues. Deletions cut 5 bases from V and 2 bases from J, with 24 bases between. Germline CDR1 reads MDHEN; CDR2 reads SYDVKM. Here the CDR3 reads CASSLKKGRPRVNYGYTF. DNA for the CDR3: TGTGCCAGCAGTCTAAAAAAGGGCCGCCCTCGGGTCAACTATGGCTACACCTTC.

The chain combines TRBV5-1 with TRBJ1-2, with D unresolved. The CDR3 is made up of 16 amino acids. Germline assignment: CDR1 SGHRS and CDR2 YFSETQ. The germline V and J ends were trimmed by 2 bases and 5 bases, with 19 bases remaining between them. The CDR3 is CASSLTGIPRDYGYTF. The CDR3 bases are TGCGCCAGCAGCTTAACCGGGATCCCACGAGATTATGGCTACACCTTC.

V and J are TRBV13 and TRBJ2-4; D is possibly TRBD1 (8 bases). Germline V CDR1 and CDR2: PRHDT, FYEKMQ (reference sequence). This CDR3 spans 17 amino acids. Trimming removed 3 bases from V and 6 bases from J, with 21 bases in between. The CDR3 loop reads CASSFEKRDRSANIQYF. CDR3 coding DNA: TGTGCCAGCAGCTTCGAGAAGCGGGACAGGTCGGCAAACATTCAGTACTTC.

CDR3 in amino acids: CASSHGGGQRKKLFF. The CDR3 region has the DNA TGTGCCAGCAGCCATGGAGGGGGACAGAGAAAAAAACTGTTTTTT. The J gene is TRBJ1-4, the V gene TRBV14; 7 nucleotides match TRBD1. CDR1 and CDR2 from the germline V gene are SGHDN and FVKESK. The CDR3 contains 15 residues. J gave up 9 bases and V 3 bases, and 10 bases lay outside the gene matches.

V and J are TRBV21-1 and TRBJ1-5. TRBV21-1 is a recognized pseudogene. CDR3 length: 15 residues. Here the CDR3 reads CASSSRPIKNQPQHF. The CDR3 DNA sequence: TGTGCCAGCAGCTCGAGACCGATAAAAAATCAGCCCCAGCATTTT.

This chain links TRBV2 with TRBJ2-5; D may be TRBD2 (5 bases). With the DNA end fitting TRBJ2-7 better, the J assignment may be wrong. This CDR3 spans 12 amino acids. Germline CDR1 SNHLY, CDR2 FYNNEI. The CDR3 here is CASRGLSYEQYF. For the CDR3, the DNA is TGTGCCAGCAGAGGACTTAGCTACGAGCAGTACTTC.

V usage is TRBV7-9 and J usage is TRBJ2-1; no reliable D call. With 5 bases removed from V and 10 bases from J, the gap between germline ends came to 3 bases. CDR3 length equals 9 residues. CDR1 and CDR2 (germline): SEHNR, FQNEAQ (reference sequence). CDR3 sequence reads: CASSGEQFF. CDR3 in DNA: TGTGCCAGCAGCGGGGAGCAGTTCTTC.

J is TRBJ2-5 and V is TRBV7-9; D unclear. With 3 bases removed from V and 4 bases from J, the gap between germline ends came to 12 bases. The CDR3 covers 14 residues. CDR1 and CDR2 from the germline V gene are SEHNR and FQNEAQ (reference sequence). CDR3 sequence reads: CASSFIGVGETQYF. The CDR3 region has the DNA TGTGCCAGCAGCTTCATTGGGGTGGGAGAGACCCAGTACTTC.

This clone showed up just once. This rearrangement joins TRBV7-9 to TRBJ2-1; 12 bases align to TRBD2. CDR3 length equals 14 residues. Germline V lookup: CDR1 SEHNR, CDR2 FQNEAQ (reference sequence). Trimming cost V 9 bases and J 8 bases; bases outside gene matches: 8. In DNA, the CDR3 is TGTGCCAGTACCCGACTAGCGGGAGTGGATGAGCAGTTCTTC. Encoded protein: CASTRLAGVDEQFF.

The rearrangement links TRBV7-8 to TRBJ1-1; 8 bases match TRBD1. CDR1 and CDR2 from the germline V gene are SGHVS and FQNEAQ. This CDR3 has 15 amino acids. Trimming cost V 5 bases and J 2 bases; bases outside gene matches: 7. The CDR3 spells CASSRLDRANTEAFF. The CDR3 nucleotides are TGTGCCAGCAGCCGACTGGACAGGGCCAACACTGAAGCTTTCTTT.

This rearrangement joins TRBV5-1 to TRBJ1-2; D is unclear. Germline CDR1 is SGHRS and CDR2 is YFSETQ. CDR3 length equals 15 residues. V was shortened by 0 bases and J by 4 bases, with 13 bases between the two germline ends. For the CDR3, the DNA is TGCGCCAGCAGCTTGGCCTTAGGGCAGTCCTATGGCTACACCTTC. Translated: CASSLALGQSYGYTF.

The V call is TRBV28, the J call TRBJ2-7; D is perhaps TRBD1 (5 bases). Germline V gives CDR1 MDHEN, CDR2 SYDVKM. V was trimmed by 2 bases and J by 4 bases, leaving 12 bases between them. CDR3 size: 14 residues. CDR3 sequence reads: CASSLVGRGYEQYF. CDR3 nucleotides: TGTGCCAGCAGTTTAGTGGGGCGCGGATACGAGCAGTACTTC. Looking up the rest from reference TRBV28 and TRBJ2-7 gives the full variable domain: DVKVTQSSRYLVKRTGEKVFLECVQDMDHENMFWYRQDPGLGLRLIYFSYDVKMKEKGDIPEGYSVSREKKERFSLILESASTNQTSMYLCASSLVGRGYEQYFGPGTRLTVT.

CDR3 protein: CASTPTSLAGVLTGELFF. DNA for the CDR3: TGTGCCAGCACCCCAACTTCGCTAGCGGGAGTTTTGACCGGGGAGCTGTTTTTT. The gene calls are TRBV11-2 and TRBJ2-2; 10 bases fit TRBD2. V was pared by 7 bases and J by 5 bases, with 16 bases of the junction left unmatched. Looked up from germline, CDR1 is SGHAT and CDR2 is FQNNGV. This CDR3 has 18 residues.

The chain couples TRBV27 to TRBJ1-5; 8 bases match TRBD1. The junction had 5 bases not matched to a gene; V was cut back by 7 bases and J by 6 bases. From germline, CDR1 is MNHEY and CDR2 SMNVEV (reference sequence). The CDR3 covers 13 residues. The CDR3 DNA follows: TGTGCCAGCACGGACAGGGTGGGTCAGCCCCAGCATTTT. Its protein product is CASTDRVGQPQHF.

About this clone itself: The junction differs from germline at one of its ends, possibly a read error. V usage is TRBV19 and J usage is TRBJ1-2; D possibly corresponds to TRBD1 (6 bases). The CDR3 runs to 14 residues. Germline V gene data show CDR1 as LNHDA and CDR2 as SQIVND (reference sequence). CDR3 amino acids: CAAFGGRTNYGYTF. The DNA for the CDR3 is TGTGCCGCTTTCGGGGGCAGGACTAATTATGGCTACACCTTC.

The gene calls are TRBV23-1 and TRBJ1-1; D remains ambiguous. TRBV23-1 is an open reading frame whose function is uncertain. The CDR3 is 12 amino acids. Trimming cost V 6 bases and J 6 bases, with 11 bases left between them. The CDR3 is CASRKGLPEAFF. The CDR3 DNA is TGCGCCAGCAGGAAAGGGCTCCCTGAAGCTTTCTTT.

The DNA for the CDR3 is TGTGCCAGCAGAATGGGGGGGCCAGGTGAAAAACTGTTTTTT. It encodes CASRMGGPGEKLFF. V usage is TRBV5-4 and J usage is TRBJ1-4, with D tentatively TRBD1 (6 bases). Germline CDR1 and CDR2: SGHNT and YYREEE (reference sequence). The CDR3 runs 14 residues. The V end lost 5 bases, the J end lost 7 bases, and 15 bases lay between the germline ends.

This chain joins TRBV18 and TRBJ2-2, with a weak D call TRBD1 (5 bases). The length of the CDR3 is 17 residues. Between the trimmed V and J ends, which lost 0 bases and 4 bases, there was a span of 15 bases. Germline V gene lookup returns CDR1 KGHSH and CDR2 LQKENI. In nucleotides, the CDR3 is TGTGCCAGCTCACCACCGGCGCGCAGGGTGGGCACCGGGGAGCTGTTTTTT. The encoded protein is CASSPPARRVGTGELFF.

The CDR3 sequence is CAISVDGGTSDDEQFF. The CDR3 coding sequence is TGTGCCATCAGCGTCGATGGGGGGACTAGCGATGATGAGCAGTTCTTC. The gene calls are TRBV10-3 and TRBJ2-1, with 10 nucleotides matching TRBD2. From germline, CDR1 is ENHRY and CDR2 SYGVKD. This CDR3 has 16 residues. V was pared by 6 bases and J by 8 bases, with 13 bases of the junction left unmatched.

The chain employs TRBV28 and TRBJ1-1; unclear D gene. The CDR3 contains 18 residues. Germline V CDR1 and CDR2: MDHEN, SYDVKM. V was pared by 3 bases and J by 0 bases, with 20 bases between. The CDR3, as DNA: TGTGCCAGCAGTTTCCCCCACCTCCTCGGGAACTTGAACACTGAAGCTTTCTTT. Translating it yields CASSFPHLLGNLNTEAFF. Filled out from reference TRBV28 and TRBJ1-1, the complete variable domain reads DVKVTQSSRYLVKRTGEKVFLECVQDMDHENMFWYRQDPGLGLRLIYFSYDVKMKEKGDIPEGYSVSREKKERFSLILESASTNQTSMYLCASSFPHLLGNLNTEAFFGQGTRLTVV.

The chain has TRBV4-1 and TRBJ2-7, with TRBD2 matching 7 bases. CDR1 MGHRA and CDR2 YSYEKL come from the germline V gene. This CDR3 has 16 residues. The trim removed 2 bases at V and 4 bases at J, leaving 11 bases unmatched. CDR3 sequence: CASSQTLAAAPYEQYF. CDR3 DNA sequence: TGCGCCAGCAGCCAAACCCTAGCGGCCGCCCCATACGAGCAGTACTTC.

CDR3 in amino acids: CATSRDRLAGGEAFF. The CDR3 DNA reads TGTGCCACCAGCAGAGATAGATTGGCAGGGGGAGAAGCTTTCTTT. This chain links TRBV15 with TRBJ1-1; 7 bases match TRBD1. Germline V gene sequence: CDR1 LNHNV, CDR2 YYDKDF (reference sequence). The length of the CDR3 is 15 residues. Losses at the gene ends were 0 bases for V and 8 bases for J; bases not matched to a gene: 9. The whole variable domain, filled in from reference TRBV15 and TRBJ1-1, reads DAMVIQNPRYQVTQFGKPVTLSCSQTLNHNVMYWYQQKSSQAPKLLFHYYDKDFNNEADTPDNFQSRRPNTSFCFLDIRSPGLGDTAMYLCATSRDRLAGGEAFFGQGTRLTVV.

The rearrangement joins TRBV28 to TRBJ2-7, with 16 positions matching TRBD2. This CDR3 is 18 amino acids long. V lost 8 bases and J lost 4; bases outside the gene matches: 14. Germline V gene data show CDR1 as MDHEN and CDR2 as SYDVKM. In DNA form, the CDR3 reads TGTGCCAGCTTTACCGGGACTAGCGGGAGGGCCGGGGAGTACGAGCAGTACTTC. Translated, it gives CASFTGTSGRAGEYEQYF.

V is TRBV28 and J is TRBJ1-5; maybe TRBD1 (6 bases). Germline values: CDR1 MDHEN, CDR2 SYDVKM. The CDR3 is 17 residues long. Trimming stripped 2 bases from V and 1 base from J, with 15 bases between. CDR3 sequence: CASSLQQGSLSNQPQHF. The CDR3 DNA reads TGTGCCAGCAGTTTACAACAGGGTTCCTTAAGCAATCAGCCCCAGCATTTT.

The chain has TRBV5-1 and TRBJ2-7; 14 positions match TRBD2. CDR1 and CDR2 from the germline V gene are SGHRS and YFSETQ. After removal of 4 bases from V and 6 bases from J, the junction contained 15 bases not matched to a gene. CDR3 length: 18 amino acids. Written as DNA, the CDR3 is TGCGCCAGCAGCACAGCGCGGACTAGCGGGGGGCTAGAATTCGAGCAGTACTTC. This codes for CASSTARTSGGLEFEQYF.

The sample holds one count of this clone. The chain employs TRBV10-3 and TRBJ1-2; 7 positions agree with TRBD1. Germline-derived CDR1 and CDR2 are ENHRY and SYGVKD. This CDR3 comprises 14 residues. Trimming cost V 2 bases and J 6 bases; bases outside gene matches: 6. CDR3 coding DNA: TGTGCCATCAGTGAGCATACACAGGGGAATGGCTACACCTTC. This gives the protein CAISEHTQGNGYTF.

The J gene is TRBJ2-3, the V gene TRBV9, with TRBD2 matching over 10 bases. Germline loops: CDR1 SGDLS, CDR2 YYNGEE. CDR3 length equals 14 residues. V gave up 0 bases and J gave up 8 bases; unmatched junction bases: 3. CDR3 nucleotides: TGTGCCAGCAGCGTAGATCCTAGCGGGAGTACGCAGTATTTT. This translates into CASSVDPSGSTQYF. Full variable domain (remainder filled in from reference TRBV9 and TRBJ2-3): DSGVTQTPKHLITATGQRVTLRCSPRSGDLSVYWYQQSLDQGLQFLIQYYNGEERAKGNILERFSAQQFPDLHSELNLSSLELGDSALYFCASSVDPSGSTQYFGPGTRLTVL.